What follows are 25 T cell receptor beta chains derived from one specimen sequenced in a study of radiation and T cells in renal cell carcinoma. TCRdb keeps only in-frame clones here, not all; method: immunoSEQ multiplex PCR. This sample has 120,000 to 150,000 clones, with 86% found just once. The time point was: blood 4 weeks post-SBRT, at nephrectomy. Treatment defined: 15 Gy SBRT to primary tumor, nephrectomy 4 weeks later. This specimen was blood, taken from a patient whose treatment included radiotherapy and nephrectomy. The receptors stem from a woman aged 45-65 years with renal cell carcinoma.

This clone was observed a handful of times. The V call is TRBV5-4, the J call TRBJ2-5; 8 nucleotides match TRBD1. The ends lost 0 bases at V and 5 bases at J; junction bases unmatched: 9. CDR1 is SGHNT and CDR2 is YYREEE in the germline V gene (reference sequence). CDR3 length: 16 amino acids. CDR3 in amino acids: CASSLASGGSGETQYF. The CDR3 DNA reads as TGTGCCAGCAGCTTGGCATCAGGGGGCAGTGGTGAGACCCAGTACTTC.

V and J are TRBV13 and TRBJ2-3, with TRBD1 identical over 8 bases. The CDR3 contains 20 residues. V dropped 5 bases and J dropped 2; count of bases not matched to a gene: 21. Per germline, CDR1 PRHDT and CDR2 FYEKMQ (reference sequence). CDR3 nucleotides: TGTGCCAGCAGCCCTCGGGACAGGTTTAGGTCTTACCCTACCACAGATACGCAGTATTTT. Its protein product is CASSPRDRFRSYPTTDTQYF.

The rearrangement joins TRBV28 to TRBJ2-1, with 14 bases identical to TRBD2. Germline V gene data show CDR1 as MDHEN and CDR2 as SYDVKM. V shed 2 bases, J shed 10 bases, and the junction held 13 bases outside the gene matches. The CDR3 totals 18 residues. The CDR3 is CASSLQGLAGESSGEQFF. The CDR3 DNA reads TGTGCCAGCAGTTTACAGGGACTAGCGGGAGAATCCAGTGGGGAGCAGTTCTTC.

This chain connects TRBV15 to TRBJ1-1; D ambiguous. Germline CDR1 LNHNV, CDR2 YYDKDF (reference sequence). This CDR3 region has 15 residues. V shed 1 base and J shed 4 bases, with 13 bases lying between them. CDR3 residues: CATSRVPARRTEAFF. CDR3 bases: TGTGCCACCAGCAGAGTCCCGGCTAGGCGCACTGAAGCTTTCTTT.

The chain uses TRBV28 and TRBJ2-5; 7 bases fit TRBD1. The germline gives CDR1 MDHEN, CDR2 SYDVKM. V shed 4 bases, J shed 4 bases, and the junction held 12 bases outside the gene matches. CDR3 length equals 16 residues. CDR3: CASSSTSTGLGETQYF. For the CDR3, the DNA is TGTGCCAGCAGTTCAACTTCGACAGGGTTGGGAGAGACCCAGTACTTC.

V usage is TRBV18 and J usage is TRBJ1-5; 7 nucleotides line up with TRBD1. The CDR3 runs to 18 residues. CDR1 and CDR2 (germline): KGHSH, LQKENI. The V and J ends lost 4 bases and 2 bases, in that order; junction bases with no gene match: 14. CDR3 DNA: TGTGCCAGCTCACGAGAACAAACAGGGGCTGGGGGCAATCAGCCCCAGCATTTT. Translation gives CASSREQTGAGGNQPQHF.

The DNA of the CDR3 is TGTGCCAGCAGCTTTTCCGGCACCGGGGAGCTGTTTTTT. Residues: CASSFSGTGELFF. The gene calls are TRBV7-2 and TRBJ2-2, with D unresolved. V lost 3 bases, J lost 4 bases, and 6 bases lay in between. Per germline, CDR1 SGHTA and CDR2 FQGNSA. The CDR3 consists of 13 residues.

The CDR3 coding sequence is TGTGCCAGCAGTTACTCTTCCGGGACAGACTACGAGCAGTACTTC. It yields the protein CASSYSSGTDYEQYF. The chain uses TRBV6-6 and TRBJ2-7, with 7 positions matching TRBD1. The V segment lost 0 bases and the J segment 3 bases; nucleotides outside the gene matches: 5. CDR1 MNHNY and CDR2 SVGAGI come from the germline V gene (reference sequence). The CDR3 sequence is 15 residues long.

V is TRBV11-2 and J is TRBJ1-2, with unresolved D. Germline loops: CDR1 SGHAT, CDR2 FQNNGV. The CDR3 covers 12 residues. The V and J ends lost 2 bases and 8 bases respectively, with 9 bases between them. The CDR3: CASSLSGDGYTF. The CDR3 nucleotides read TGTGCCAGCAGCTTATCGGGCGACGGCTACACCTTC.

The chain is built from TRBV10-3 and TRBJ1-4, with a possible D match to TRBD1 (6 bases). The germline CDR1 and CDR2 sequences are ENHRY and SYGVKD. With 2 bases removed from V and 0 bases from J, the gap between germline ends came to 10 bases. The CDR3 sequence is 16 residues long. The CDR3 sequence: CAISETGFATNEKLFF. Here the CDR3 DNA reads TGTGCCATCAGTGAGACAGGGTTTGCAACTAATGAAAAACTGTTTTTT.

The CDR3 reads CATSRDIGQGLWQYF. The CDR3 nucleotides read TGTGCCACCAGCAGAGATATAGGACAGGGTCTCTGGCAGTACTTC. The chain is built from TRBV15 and TRBJ2-7; 8 bases line up with TRBD1. Germline values: CDR1 LNHNV, CDR2 YYDKDF (reference sequence). Unmatched junction bases numbered 10, after V lost 0 bases and J lost 9 bases. The length of the CDR3 is 15 residues.

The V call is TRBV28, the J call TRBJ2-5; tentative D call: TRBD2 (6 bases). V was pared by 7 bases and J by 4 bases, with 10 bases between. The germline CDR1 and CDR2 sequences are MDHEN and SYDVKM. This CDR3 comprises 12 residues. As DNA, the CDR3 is TGTGCCAGCAAGGCGGGAAGAGAGACCCAGTACTTC. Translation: CASKAGRETQYF.

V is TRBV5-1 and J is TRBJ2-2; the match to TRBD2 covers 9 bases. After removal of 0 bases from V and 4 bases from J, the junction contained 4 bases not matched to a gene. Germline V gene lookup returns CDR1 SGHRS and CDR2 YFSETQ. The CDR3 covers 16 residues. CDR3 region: CASSLARGGRTGELFF. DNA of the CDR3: TGCGCCAGCAGCTTGGCGCGGGGGGGCCGCACCGGGGAGCTGTTTTTT.

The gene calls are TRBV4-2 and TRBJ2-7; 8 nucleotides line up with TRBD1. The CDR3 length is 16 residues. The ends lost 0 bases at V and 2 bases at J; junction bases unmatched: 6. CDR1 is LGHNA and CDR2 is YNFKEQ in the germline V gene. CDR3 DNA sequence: TGTGCCAGCAGCCAAGAGCCGACAGGGGAGGCCTACGAGCAGTACTTC. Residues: CASSQEPTGEAYEQYF.

The CDR3 DNA sequence: TGTGCCAGTAGTGCAAGAGCTAGCGGGAGAGGGGGGCTCTACGAGCAGTACTTC. As protein: CASSARASGRGGLYEQYF. The gene calls are TRBV19 and TRBJ2-7, with 10 bases that match TRBD2. The CDR3 runs to 18 residues. The V segment lost 5 bases and the J segment 3 bases; nucleotides outside the gene matches: 16. Germline V gene data show CDR1 as LNHDA and CDR2 as SQIVND (reference sequence).

Here the CDR3 DNA reads TGTGCCAGTAGCGATGCAGGACTCAATCAGCCCCAGCATTTT. Its protein product is CASSDAGLNQPQHF. The chain recombines TRBV19 with TRBJ1-5; D remains unclear. V was clipped by 6 bases and J by 3 bases, with 12 bases between them. Germline CDR1 reads LNHDA; CDR2 reads SQIVND (reference sequence). The CDR3 is made up of 14 amino acids.

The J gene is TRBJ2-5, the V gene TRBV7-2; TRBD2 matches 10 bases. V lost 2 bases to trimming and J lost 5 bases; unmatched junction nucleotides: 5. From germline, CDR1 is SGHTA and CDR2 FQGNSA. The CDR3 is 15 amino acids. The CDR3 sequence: CASSLSSGRVETQYF. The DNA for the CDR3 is TGTGCCAGCAGCTTATCTAGCGGGAGAGTGGAGACCCAGTACTTC.

The CDR3 nucleotides read TGTGCCAGTAGTGAGAGTTCCCTACTAGCGGGAGAGACAGATACGCAGTATTTT. It specifies CASSESSLLAGETDTQYF. This chain uses TRBV19 with TRBJ2-3, with 11 bases matching TRBD2. J was trimmed by 3 bases and V by 5 bases; bases with no gene match: 13. The CDR3 is made up of 18 amino acids. Germline CDR1 LNHDA, CDR2 SQIVND (reference sequence).

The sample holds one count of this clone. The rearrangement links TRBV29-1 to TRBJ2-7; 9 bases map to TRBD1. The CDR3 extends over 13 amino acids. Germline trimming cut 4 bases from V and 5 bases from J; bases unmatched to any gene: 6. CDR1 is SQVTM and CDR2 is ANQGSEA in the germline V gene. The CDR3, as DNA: TGCAGCGTTGCCGGGACAGGGCTCCACGAGCAGTACTTC. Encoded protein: CSVAGTGLHEQYF.

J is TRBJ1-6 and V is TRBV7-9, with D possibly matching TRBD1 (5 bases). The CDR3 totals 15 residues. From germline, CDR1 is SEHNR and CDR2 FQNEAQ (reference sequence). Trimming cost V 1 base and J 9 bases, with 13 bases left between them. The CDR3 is CASSLGGRASSPLHF. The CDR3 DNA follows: TGTGCCAGCAGCTTAGGTGGCAGGGCGTCTTCACCCCTCCACTTT.

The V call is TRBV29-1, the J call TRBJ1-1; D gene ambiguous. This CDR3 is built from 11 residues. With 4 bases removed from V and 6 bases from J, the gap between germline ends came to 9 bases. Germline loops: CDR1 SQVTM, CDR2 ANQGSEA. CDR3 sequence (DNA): TGCAGCGTTGCCCCCGGCGCTGAAGCTTTCTTT. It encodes CSVAPGAEAFF.

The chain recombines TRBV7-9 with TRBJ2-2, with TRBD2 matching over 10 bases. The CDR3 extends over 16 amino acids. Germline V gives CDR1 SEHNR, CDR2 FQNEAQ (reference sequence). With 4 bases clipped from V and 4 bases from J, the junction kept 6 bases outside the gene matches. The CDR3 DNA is TGTGCCAGCAGCTCGCTAGCGGGAGATAGCACCGGGGAGCTGTTTTTT. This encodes CASSSLAGDSTGELFF. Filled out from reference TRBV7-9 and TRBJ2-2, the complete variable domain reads DTGVSQNPRHKITKRGQNVTFRCDPISEHNRLYWYRQTLGQGPEFLTYFQNEAQLEKSRLLSDRFSAERPKGSFSTLEIQRTEQGDSAMYLCASSSLAGDSTGELFFGEGSRLTVL.

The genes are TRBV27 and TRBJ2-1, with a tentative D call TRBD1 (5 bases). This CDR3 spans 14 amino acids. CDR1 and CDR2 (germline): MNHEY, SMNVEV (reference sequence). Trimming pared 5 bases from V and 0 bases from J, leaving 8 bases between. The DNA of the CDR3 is TGTGCCAGCAGTACAGACAGCTCCTACAATGAGCAGTTCTTC. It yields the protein CASSTDSSYNEQFF.

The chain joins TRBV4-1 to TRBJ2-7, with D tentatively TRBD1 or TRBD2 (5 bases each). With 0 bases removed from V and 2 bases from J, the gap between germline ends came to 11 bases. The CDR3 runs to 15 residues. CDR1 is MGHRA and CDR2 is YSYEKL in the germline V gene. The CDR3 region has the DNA TGCGCCAGCAGCCAAGACGGGACCGCAACCTACGAGCAGTACTTC. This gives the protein CASSQDGTATYEQYF.

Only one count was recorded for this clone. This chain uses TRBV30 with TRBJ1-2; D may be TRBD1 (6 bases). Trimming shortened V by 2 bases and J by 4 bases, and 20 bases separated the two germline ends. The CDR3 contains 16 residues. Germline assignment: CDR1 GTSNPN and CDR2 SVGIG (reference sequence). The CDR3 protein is CAWSTGGDTRSYGYTF. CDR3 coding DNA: TGTGCCTGGAGTACCGGGGGCGACACACGCTCCTATGGCTACACCTTC.